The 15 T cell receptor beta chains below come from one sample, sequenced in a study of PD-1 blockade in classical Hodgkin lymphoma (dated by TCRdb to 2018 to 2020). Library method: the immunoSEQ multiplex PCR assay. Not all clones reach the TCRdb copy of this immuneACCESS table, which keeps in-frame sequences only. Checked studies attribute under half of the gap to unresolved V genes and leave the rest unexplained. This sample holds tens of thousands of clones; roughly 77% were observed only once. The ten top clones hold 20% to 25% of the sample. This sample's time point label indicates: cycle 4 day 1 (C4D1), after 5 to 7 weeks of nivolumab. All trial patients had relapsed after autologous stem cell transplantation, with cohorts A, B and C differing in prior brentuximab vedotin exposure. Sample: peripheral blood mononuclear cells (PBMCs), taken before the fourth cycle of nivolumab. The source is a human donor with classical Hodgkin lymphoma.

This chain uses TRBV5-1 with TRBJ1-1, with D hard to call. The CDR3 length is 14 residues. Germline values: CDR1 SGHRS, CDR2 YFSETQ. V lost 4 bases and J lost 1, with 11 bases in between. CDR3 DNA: TGCGCCAGCAGCCTCGGGCTGTCGAACACTGAAGCTTTCTTT. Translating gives CASSLGLSNTEAFF.

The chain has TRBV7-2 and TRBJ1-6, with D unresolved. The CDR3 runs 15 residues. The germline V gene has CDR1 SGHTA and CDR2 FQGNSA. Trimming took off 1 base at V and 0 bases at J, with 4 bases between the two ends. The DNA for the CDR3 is TGTGCCAGCAGCTTAGATAGCTCCTATAATTCACCCCTCCACTTT. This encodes CASSLDSSYNSPLHF.

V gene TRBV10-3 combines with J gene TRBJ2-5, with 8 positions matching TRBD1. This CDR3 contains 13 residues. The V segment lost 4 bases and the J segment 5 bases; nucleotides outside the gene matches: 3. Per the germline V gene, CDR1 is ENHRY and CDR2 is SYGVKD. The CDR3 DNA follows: TGTGCCATCAGTGGGACAGGGCTTGAGACCCAGTACTTC. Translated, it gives CAISGTGLETQYF.

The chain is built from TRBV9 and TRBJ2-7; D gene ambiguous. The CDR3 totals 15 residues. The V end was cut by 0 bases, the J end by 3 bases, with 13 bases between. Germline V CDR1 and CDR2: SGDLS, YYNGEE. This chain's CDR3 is CASSVGADWGYEQYF. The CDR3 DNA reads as TGTGCCAGCAGCGTAGGGGCTGATTGGGGCTACGAGCAGTACTTC.

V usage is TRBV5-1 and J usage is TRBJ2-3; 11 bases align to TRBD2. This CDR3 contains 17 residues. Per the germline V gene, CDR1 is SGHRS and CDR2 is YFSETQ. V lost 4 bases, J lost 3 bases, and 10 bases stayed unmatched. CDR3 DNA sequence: TGCGCCAGCAGCCCACTTAGCGGGGGGGCGAAAACAGATACGCAGTATTTT. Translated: CASSPLSGGAKTDTQYF.

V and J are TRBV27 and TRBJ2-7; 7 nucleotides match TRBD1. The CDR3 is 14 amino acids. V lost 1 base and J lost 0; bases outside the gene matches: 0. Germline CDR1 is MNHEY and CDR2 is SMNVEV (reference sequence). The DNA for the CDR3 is TGTGCCAGCAGTTTATACAGGGGCTCCTACGAGCAGTACTTC. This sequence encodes CASSLYRGSYEQYF.

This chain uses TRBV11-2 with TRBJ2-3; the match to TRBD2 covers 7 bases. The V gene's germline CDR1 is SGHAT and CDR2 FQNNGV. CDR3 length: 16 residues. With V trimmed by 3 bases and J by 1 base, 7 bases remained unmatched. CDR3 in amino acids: CASSFDSSGRTDTQYF. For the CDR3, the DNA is TGTGCCAGCAGCTTTGACTCTAGCGGCCGCACAGATACGCAGTATTTT.

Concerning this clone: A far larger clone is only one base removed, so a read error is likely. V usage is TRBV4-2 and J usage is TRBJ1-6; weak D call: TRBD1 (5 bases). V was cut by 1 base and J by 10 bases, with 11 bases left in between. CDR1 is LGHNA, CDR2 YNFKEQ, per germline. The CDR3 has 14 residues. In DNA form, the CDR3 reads TGTGCCAGCAGCCAAGCAGGGTTCGAATCACCCCTCCACTTT. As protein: CASSQAGFESPLHF.

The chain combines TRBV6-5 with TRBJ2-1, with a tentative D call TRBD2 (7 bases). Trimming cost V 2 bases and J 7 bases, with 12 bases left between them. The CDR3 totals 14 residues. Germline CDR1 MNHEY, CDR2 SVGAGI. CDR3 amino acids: CASSYRGAWNEQFF. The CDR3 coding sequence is TGTGCCAGCAGTTACCGGGGGGCTTGGAATGAGCAGTTCTTC.

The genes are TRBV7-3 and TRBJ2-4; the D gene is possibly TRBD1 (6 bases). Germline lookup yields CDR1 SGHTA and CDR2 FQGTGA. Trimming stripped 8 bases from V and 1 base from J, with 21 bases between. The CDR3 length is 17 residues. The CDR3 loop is CASPLGGELDAKNIQYF. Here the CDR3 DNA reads TGTGCCAGCCCCTTAGGGGGAGAGCTTGACGCCAAAAACATTCAGTACTTC.

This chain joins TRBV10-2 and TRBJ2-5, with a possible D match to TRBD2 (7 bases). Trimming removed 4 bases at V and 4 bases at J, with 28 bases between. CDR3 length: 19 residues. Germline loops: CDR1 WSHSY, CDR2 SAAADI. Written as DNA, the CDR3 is TGCGCCAGCAGTGGGGGCGGGGGCCTTCTTGGGTCGACCCCAGAGACCCAGTACTTC. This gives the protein CASSGGGGLLGSTPETQYF.

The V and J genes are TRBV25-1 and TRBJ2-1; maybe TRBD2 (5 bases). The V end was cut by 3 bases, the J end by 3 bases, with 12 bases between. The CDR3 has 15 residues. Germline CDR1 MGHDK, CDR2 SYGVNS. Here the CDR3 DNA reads TGTGCCAGCAGTGATAGGACTTCTTTCTACAATGAGCAGTTCTTC. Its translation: CASSDRTSFYNEQFF.

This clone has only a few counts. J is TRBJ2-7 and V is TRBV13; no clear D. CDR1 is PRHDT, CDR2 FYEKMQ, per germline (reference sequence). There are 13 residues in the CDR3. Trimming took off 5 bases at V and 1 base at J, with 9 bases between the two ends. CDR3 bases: TGTGCCAGCAGCCCCCAATCGTCCTACGAGCAGTACTTC. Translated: CASSPQSSYEQYF.

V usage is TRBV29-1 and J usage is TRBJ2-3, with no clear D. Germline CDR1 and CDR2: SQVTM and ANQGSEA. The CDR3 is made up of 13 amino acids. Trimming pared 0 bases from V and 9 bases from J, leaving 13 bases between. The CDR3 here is CSVEEDWALTQYF. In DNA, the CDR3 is TGCAGCGTTGAAGAAGACTGGGCCTTGACGCAGTATTTT.

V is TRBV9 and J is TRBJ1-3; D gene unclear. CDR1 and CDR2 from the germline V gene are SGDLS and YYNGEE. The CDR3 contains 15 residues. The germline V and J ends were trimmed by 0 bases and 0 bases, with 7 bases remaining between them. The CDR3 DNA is TGTGCCAGCAGCGTAGAACGGGGCTCTGGAAACACCATATATTTT. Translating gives CASSVERGSGNTIYF.